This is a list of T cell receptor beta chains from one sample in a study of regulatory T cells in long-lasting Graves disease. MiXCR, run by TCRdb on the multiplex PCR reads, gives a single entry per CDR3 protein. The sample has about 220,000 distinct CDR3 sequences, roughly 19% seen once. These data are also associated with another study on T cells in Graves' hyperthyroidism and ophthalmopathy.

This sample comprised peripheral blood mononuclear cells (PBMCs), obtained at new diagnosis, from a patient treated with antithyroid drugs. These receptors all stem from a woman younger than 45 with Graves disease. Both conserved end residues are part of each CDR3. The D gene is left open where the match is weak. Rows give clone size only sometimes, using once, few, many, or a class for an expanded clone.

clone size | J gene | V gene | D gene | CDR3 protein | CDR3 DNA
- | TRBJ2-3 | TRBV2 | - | CASSLRVIRPDTQYF | TGTGCCAGCAGTCTCAGGGTAATCCGTCCAGATACGCAGTATTTT
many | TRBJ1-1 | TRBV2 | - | CASSEGVTTEAFF | TGTGCCAGCAGTGAAGGGGTTACCACTGAAGCTTTCTTT
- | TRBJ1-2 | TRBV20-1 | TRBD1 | CSARVPLGQGAHGYTF | TGCAGTGCTAGAGTGCCCTTAGGACAGGGGGCACATGGCTACACCTTC
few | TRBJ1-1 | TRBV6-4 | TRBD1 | CASSQDRGLDTEAFF | TGTGCCAGCTCCCAGGACAGGGGGCTGGATACTGAAGCTTTCTTT
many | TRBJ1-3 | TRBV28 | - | CASSPGGRANTIYF | TGTGCCAGCAGCCCCGGGGGTCGGGCGAACACCATATATTTT
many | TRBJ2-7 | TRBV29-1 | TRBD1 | CSAGTGTGGEQYF | TGCAGCGCTGGAACCGGGACAGGGGGGGAGCAGTACTTC
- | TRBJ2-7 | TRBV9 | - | CASSASRDLPYEQYF | TGTGCCAGCAGCGCGAGCCGGGACCTTCCCTACGAGCAGTACTTC
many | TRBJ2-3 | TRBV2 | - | CASSELGGGTDTQYF | TGTGCCAGCAGTGAGTTGGGCGGGGGCACAGATACGCAGTATTTT
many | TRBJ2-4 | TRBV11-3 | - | CASSFRLAKNIQYF | TGTGCCAGCAGCTTTAGGCTAGCCAAAAACATTCAGTACTTC
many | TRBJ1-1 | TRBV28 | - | CASSLVVGGTEAFF | TGTGCCAGCAGTTTGGTCGTAGGGGGCACTGAAGCTTTCTTT
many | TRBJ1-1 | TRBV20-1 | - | CSARDPRGNTEAFF | TGCAGTGCTAGGGATCCTCGAGGGAACACTGAAGCTTTCTTT
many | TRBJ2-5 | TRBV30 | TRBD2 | CAWSGAGGLETQYF | TGTGCCTGGAGTGGAGCGGGGGGGTTGGAGACCCAGTACTTC
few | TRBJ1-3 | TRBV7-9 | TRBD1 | CASSTFPGQSSGNTIYF | TGTGCCAGCAGCACCTTTCCGGGACAGAGCTCTGGAAACACCATATATTTT
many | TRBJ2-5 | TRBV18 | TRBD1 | CASSPLDRGAIQETQYF | TGTGCCAGCTCACCGCTGGACAGGGGCGCCATCCAAGAGACCCAGTACTTC
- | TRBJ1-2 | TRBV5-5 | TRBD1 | CASSGRQGLSYGYTF | TGTGCCAGCAGCGGAAGACAGGGTCTGTCCTATGGCTACACCTTC
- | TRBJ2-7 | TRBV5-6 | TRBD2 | CASSSGTSGSSYEQYF | TGTGCCAGCAGTTCAGGGACTAGCGGGTCCTCCTACGAGCAGTACTTC
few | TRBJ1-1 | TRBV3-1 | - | CASSPHKSGNTEAFF | TGTGCCAGCAGCCCACACAAGTCCGGTAACACTGAAGCCTTCTTT
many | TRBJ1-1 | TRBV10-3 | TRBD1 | CASVLDRKMNTEAFF | TGTGCCAGTGTTTTGGACAGGAAGATGAACACTGAAGCTTTCTTT
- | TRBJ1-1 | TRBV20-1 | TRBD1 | CSALSRGRNTEAFF | TGCAGTGCTCTGTCCAGGGGGAGGAACACTGAAGCTTTCTTT
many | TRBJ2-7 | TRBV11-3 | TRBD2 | CASSRTSGGSGYEQYF | TGTGCCAGCAGCAGGACTAGCGGGGGGTCGGGCTACGAGCAGTACTTC
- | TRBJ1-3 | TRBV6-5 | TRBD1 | CASSYDPTGPASGNTIYF | TGTGCCAGCAGTTACGACCCGACAGGGCCCGCCTCTGGAAACACCATATATTTT
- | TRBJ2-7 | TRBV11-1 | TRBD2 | CASSRRSGNTGELYF | TGTGCCAGCAGCCGTAGGAGCGGGAACACCGGGGAGCTGTACTTC
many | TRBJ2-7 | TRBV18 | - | CASSPPTGGYSYEQYF | TGTGCCAGCTCACCACCAACAGGTGGGTACTCCTACGAGCAGTACTTC
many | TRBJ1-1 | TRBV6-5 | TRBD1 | CASSYNRDRGQAFF | TGTGCCAGCAGTTATAACCGGGACAGGGGGCAAGCTTTCTTT
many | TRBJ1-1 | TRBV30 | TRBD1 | CAWILLGGQSTEAFF | TGTGCCTGGATTCTTCTAGGGGGACAGAGCACTGAAGCTTTCTTT
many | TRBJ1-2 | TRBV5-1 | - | CASSLAFQNYGYTF | TGCGCCAGCAGCTTGGCCTTTCAGAACTATGGCTACACCTTC
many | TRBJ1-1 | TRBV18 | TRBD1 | CASSPQGQYEAFF | TGTGCCAGCTCACCTCAGGGACAGTATGAAGCTTTCTTT
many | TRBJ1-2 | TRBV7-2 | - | CASRMGITNYGYTF | TGTGCCAGCAGGATGGGTATCACTAACTATGGCTACACCTTC
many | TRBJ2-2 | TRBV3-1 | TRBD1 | CASSATGVGELFF | TGTGCCAGCAGCGCCACAGGGGTCGGGGAGCTGTTTTTT
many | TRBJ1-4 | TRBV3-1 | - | CASSQDRPERNEKLFF | TGTGCCAGCAGCCAAGATAGGCCAGAGCGAAATGAAAAACTGTTTTTT
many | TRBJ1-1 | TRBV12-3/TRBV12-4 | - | CASSPGEGRLNTEAFF | TGTGCCAGCAGCCCCGGCGAAGGGAGACTGAACACTGAAGCTTTCTTT
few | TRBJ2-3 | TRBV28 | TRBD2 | CASSLGLHTQYF | TGTGCCAGCAGCTTGGGACTACATACGCAGTATTTT
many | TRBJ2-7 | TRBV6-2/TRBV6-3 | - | CASSYRGSYEQYF | TGTGCCAGCAGTTACCGGGGCTCCTACGAGCAGTACTTC
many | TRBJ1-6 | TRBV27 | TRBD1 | CASSRRQGADSPLHF | TGTGCCAGCAGTCGCAGACAGGGGGCAGATTCACCCCTCCACTTT
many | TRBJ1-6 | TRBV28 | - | CASSYGGGISSPLHF | TGTGCCAGCAGTTACGGGGGAGGGATCAGTTCACCCCTCCACTTT
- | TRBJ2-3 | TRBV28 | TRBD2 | CATEGLAGVDTQYF | TGTGCCACCGAGGGGCTAGCGGGAGTGGATACGCAGTATTTT
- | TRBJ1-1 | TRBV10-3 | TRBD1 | CAISEPGQLTKAFF | TGTGCCATCAGTGAACCGGGACAGCTTACTAAAGCTTTCTTT
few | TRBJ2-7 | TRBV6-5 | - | CASSYDYPDEQYF | TGTGCCAGCAGTTACGACTACCCGGACGAGCAGTACTTC
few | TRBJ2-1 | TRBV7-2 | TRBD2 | CASSSGLAGGRSYNEQFF | TGTGCCAGCAGCTCGGGACTAGCGGGAGGCCGCTCCTACAATGAGCAGTTCTTC
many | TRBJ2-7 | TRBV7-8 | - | CASSRPDSTYEQYF | TGTGCCAGCAGCCGCCCAGACAGCACCTACGAGCAGTACTTC
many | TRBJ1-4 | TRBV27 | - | CASSYGSEGVGKLFF | TGTGCCAGCAGTTATGGCAGCGAGGGGGTGGGAAAACTGTTTTTT
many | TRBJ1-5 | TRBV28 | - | CASSSSGSGYQPQHF | TGTGCCAGCAGTAGCTCAGGGAGCGGATATCAGCCCCAGCATTTT
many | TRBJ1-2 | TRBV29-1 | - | CSVARRAGGYTF | TGCAGCGTTGCCCGGAGGGCGGGCGGCTACACCTTC
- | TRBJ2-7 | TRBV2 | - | CASSEARQVSYEQYF | TGTGCCAGCAGTGAAGCGAGACAGGTCTCCTACGAGCAGTACTTC
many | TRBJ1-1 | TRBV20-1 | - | CSARGHLNTEAFF | TGCAGTGCTAGAGGACACCTGAACACTGAAGCTTTCTTT
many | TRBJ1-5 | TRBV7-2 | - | CASSFGEQPQHF | TGTGCCAGCAGCTTTGGGGAACAGCCCCAGCATTTT
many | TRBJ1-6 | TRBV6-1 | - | CASSEAQGNSPLHF | TGTGCCAGCAGTGAAGCGCAGGGGAATTCACCCCTCCACTTT
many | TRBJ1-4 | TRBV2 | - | CASSRRGDGNEKLFF | TGTGCCAGCAGTAGGAGGGGGGACGGTAATGAAAAACTGTTTTTT
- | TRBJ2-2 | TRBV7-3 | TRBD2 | CASGTSRNTGELFF | TGTGCCAGCGGGACTAGCCGTAACACCGGGGAGCTGTTTTTT
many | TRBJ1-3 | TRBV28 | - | CASRERNSGNTIYF | TGTGCCAGCAGGGAGAGGAACTCTGGAAACACCATATATTTT
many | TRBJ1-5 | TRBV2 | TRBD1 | CASSRQGVNQPQHF | TGTGCCAGCAGCAGACAGGGGGTCAATCAGCCCCAGCATTTT
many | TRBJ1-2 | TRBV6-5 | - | CASSYETGGNGYTF | TGTGCCAGCAGTTACGAGACAGGCGGGAATGGCTACACCTTC
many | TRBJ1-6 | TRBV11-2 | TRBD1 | CASSSPTGVESPLHF | TGTGCCAGCAGCTCCCCAACAGGGGTGGAATCACCCCTCCACTTT
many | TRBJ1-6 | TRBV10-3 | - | CAISEVGGWNSPLHF | TGTGCCATCAGTGAGGTGGGGGGTTGGAATTCACCCCTCCACTTT
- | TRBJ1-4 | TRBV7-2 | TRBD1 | CASSPGQRNEKLFF | TGTGCCAGCAGTCCGGGACAGAGGAATGAAAAACTGTTTTTT
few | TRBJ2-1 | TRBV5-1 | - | CASSIRPGARNEQFF | TGCGCCAGCAGTATTAGGCCAGGGGCCCGCAATGAGCAGTTCTTC
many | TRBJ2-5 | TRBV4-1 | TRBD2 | CASSQEETGGPQETQYF | TGCGCCAGCAGCCAAGAAGAAACGGGAGGGCCGCAAGAGACCCAGTACTTC